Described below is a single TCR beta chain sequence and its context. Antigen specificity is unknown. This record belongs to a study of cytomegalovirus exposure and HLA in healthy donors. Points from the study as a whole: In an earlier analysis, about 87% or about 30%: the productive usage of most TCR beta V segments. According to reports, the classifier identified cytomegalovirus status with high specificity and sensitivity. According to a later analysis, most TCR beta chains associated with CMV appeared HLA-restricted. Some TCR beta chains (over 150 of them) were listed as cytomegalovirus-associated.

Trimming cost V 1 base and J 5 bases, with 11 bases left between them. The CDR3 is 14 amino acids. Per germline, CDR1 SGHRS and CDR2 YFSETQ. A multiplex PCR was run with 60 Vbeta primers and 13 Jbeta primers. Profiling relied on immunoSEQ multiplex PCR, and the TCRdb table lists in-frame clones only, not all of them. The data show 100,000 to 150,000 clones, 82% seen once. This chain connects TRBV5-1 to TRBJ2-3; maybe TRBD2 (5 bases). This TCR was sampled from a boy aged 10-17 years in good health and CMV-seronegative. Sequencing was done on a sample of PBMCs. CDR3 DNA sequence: TGCGCCAGCAGCTTGAATTCGAGGGAAGATACGCAGTATTTT. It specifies CASSLNSREDTQYF.